These 19 T cell receptor beta chains were all obtained from the same sample, sequenced in a study of T cell repertoires in cytomegalovirus infection. TCRdb used MiXCR to reprocess the reads, holding one entry per CDR3 protein. The table includes a few hundred thousand distinct CDR3 sequences, 26% detected once. The sample comprised PBMCs. The receptors stem from a human donor in good health (CMV status not recorded). Some clones in this sample may be carry-over from other donors' samples.

The rearrangement joins TRBV29-1 to TRBJ2-1, with TRBD2 identical over 11 bases. The CDR3 spans 13 residues. V was pared by 4 bases and J by 6 bases, with 2 bases of the junction left unmatched. The germline CDR1 and CDR2 sequences are SQVTM and ANQGSEA. The CDR3 DNA is TGCAGCGTTGCCGGGACTAGCGGCAATGAGCAGTTCTTC. Translating it yields CSVAGTSGNEQFF.

The CDR3 coding sequence is TGTGCCAGCAGTTTTGGGGGGCATAGCAATCAGCCCCAGCATTTT. As protein: CASSFGGHSNQPQHF. The chain has TRBV12-3 or TRBV12-4 and TRBJ1-5, with D possibly matching TRBD1 (6 bases). Deletions cut 3 bases from V and 0 bases from J, with 9 bases between. This CDR3 is 15 amino acids long.

V and J are TRBV20-1 and TRBJ1-2; 7 bases align to TRBD1. The J segment lost 5 bases and the V segment lost 5 bases, leaving 11 bases of the junction unmatched. The length of the CDR3 is 14 residues. Germline-derived CDR1 and CDR2 are DFQATT and SNEGSKA (reference sequence). The CDR3 nucleotides read TGCAGTGCTGGGGACAGCGCTACTAGATATGGCTACACCTTC. Its translation: CSAGDSATRYGYTF.

The chain is built from TRBV6-2 or TRBV6-3 and TRBJ2-7; unclear D gene. Looked up from germline, CDR1 is MNHEY and CDR2 is SVGEGT. Trimming cost V 6 bases and J 0 bases, with 12 bases left between them. The CDR3 runs 14 residues. CDR3 amino acids: CASRKPGSSYEQYF. In DNA form, the CDR3 reads TGTGCCAGCAGGAAACCAGGTTCCTCCTACGAGCAGTACTTC.

The chain combines TRBV5-1 with TRBJ2-3; D ambiguous. V lost 1 base and J 4 bases, leaving 10 bases between the germline ends. The CDR3 is 14 amino acids. The germline V gene encodes CDR1 SGHRS and CDR2 YFSETQ. CDR3 in DNA: TGCGCCAGCAGCTTGAGCTTGTTGGCAGATACGCAGTATTTT. Translation gives CASSLSLLADTQYF. Supplemented by reference TRBV5-1 and TRBJ2-3, the full variable domain reads KAGVTQTPRYLIKTRGQQVTLSCSPISGHRSVSWYQQTPGQGLQFLFEYFSETQRNKGNFPGRFSGRQFSNSRSEMNVSTLELGDSALYLCASSLSLLADTQYFGPGTRLTVL.

The CDR3 DNA reads TGCGCCAGCAGTCAGACAAGGGCCCTTTCACCCCTCCACTTT. Amino acids: CASSQTRALSPLHF. V is TRBV4-3 and J is TRBJ1-6; D is undetermined. Germline V CDR1 and CDR2: LGHNA, YSLEER. Trimming took 6 bases from V and 9 from J, leaving 15 bases between them. The CDR3 length is 14 residues.

V is TRBV19 and J is TRBJ2-5, with 8 bases lining up with TRBD1. The CDR3 has 14 amino acids. Germline values: CDR1 LNHDA, CDR2 SQIVND (reference sequence). Losses at the gene ends were 3 bases for V and 4 bases for J; bases not matched to a gene: 4. The CDR3 here is CASSIEDRVETQYF. CDR3 DNA sequence: TGTGCCAGTAGTATCGAGGACAGGGTAGAGACCCAGTACTTC.

The chain carries TRBV7-9 and TRBJ2-2; D is possibly TRBD2 (6 bases). V dropped 3 bases and J dropped 5 bases, with 19 bases sitting between them. This CDR3 has 17 residues. Germline V gene data show CDR1 as SEHNR and CDR2 as FQNEAQ (reference sequence). The CDR3 protein is CASSFVTGVVRTGELFF. Written as DNA, the CDR3 is TGTGCCAGCAGCTTTGTGACGGGAGTGGTTAGAACCGGGGAGCTGTTTTTT.

This clonotype was counted ten times or more. The chain joins TRBV7-8 to TRBJ2-1; D not certain. The CDR3 sequence is 14 residues long. The V gene lost 6 bases and the J gene lost 2 bases, with 11 bases spanning the gap. Germline V gives CDR1 SGHVS, CDR2 FQNEAQ. The CDR3, as DNA: TGTGCCAGCAGTCTTTACGCGGCCTACAATGAGCAGTTCTTC. Protein: CASSLYAAYNEQFF.

A few counts support this clonotype. The rearrangement links TRBV7-9 to TRBJ1-5; 8 positions agree with TRBD1. This CDR3 is built from 18 residues. Trimming took 5 bases from V and 6 from J; bases not matched to a gene: 18. Germline CDR1 reads SEHNR; CDR2 reads FQNEAQ (reference sequence). CDR3 sequence: CASSQRIGQGGRGQPQHF. Written as DNA, the CDR3 is TGTGCCAGCAGCCAAAGAATAGGACAGGGAGGCCGAGGTCAGCCCCAGCATTTT.

This clonotype was seen only a few times. The chain recombines TRBV12-5 with TRBJ1-2, with TRBD1 matching 11 bases. Germline loops: CDR1 LGHNT, CDR2 FRNRAP. The CDR3 sequence is 13 residues long. J was trimmed by 7 bases and V by 5 bases; bases with no gene match: 3. CDR3 bases: TGTGCTAGTGGTATCGGGACAGGGGGTGGCTACACCTTC. It translates to CASGIGTGGGYTF.

This clonotype was recorded at least ten times. This chain connects TRBV7-2 to TRBJ2-2; 11 bases fit TRBD2. The CDR3 contains 16 residues. Trimming removed 6 bases from V and 2 bases from J; junction bases left unmatched: 5. Germline values: CDR1 SGHTA, CDR2 FQGNSA. The CDR3: CASRRTSGPNTGELFF. The CDR3 region has the DNA TGTGCCAGCAGAAGGACTAGCGGGCCCAACACCGGGGAGCTGTTTTTT.

Points on this clonotype: One end of the junction does not line up with germline, which may come from a read error. The chain recombines TRBV28 with TRBJ2-7, with 9 bases aligning to TRBD1. Germline CDR1 MDHEN, CDR2 SYDVKM. The CDR3 loop spans 15 amino acids. The CDR3, as DNA: TGTGCCAGCAGTGGGGAACCGGGACAGGGTTACGAGCATTACTTC. Translated: CASSGEPGQGYEHYF.

The V call is TRBV7-9, the J call TRBJ1-2; TRBD1 agrees at 12 bases. CDR3 length equals 14 residues. V lost 7 bases and J lost 7; bases outside the gene matches: 7. Germline CDR1 is SEHNR and CDR2 is FQNEAQ (reference sequence). CDR3 loop: CASNLGQGAGGYTF. The CDR3 bases are TGTGCCAGCAACCTGGGACAGGGGGCAGGTGGCTACACCTTC.

The J gene is TRBJ1-1, the V gene TRBV27; D is uncertain. In germline, CDR1 is MNHEY, CDR2 SMNVEV (reference sequence). The V end lost 4 bases, the J end lost 4 bases, and 13 bases lay between the germline ends. This CDR3 comprises 14 residues. Here the CDR3 reads CASSSPGLLTEAFF. The DNA of the CDR3 is TGTGCCAGCAGTTCACCCGGACTGCTCACTGAAGCTTTCTTT.

This clonotype was counted between two and nine times. Written as DNA, the CDR3 is TGTGCCATCAGTGGGGCCAGTTCCCTAATCTCTGGGGCCAACGTCCTGACTTTC. Amino acids: CAISGASSLISGANVLTF. The chain links TRBV10-3 to TRBJ2-6; no clear D gene. There are 18 residues in the CDR3. Trimming pared 4 bases from V and 0 bases from J, leaving 16 bases between. Germline V CDR1 and CDR2: ENHRY, SYGVKD.

This clonotype has a count of ten or more. The chain carries TRBV20-1 and TRBJ1-3; TRBD1 aligns across 7 bases. The ends lost 2 bases at V and 0 bases at J; junction bases unmatched: 1. The CDR3 totals 14 residues. The germline CDR1 and CDR2 sequences are DFQATT and SNEGSKA (reference sequence). CDR3 in amino acids: CSARQGGSGNTIYF. The CDR3 nucleotides are TGCAGTGCTAGACAGGGGGGCTCTGGAAACACCATATATTTT.

This clonotype has a handful of counts. This chain joins TRBV12-3 or TRBV12-4 and TRBJ2-5; no reliable D call. This CDR3 is built from 13 residues. V was trimmed by 6 bases and J by 4 bases, leaving 12 bases between them. The CDR3 region is CASSSLGRETQYF. DNA for the CDR3: TGTGCCAGCAGCTCACTCGGGCGAGAGACCCAGTACTTC.

The genes are TRBV28 and TRBJ1-2; TRBD1 aligns across 7 bases. Germline CDR1 MDHEN, CDR2 SYDVKM. The CDR3 extends over 17 amino acids. V shed 6 bases and J 5 bases; nucleotides not matched to a gene: 18. The CDR3 is CASSPGTAEAEGYGYTF. The CDR3 bases are TGTGCCAGCAGCCCGGGGACAGCCGAAGCCGAAGGATATGGCTACACCTTC.